The 32 T cell receptor beta chains listed next were all sequenced from one sample in a study of neoadjuvant anti-PD-1 for oral cavity cancer. Sequencing was performed with immunoSEQ multiplex PCR; in TCRdb, only in-frame clones are kept and a portion is missing. The sample contains several thousand clones, 70% to 80% of which appear only once. Sequences were derived from PBMCs, sampled before nivolumab (anti-PD-1) treatment. These receptors originate from a person aged 35-79 years with oral cavity squamous cell carcinoma.

The chain recombines TRBV7-3 with TRBJ2-3; D ambiguous. Germline CDR1 is SGHTA and CDR2 is FQGTGA. This CDR3 is built from 13 residues. The V end lost 4 bases, the J end lost 2 bases, and 7 bases lay between the germline ends. CDR3 region: CASSSQITDTQYF. CDR3 in DNA: TGTGCCAGCAGCTCCCAAATCACAGATACGCAGTATTTT.

The chain is built from TRBV15 and TRBJ2-5; 8 bases agree with TRBD1. CDR1 is LNHNV, CDR2 YYDKDF, per germline (reference sequence). V lost 3 bases, J lost 5 bases, and 8 bases stayed unmatched. The CDR3 is made up of 15 amino acids. CDR3 sequence: CATSSERDRGETQYF. The CDR3 DNA sequence: TGTGCCACCAGCAGCGAGAGAGACAGGGGCGAGACCCAGTACTTC.

The chain combines TRBV14 with TRBJ1-1; perhaps TRBD1 as D (5 bases). V lost 4 bases and J lost 7, with 7 bases in between. From germline, CDR1 is SGHDN and CDR2 FVKESK. The CDR3 is made up of 11 amino acids. The CDR3 here is CASSRDREAFF. The CDR3 DNA reads as TGTGCCAGCAGCCGGGACCGTGAAGCTTTCTTT.

The rearrangement links TRBV6-6 to TRBJ2-7; either TRBD1 or TRBD2 may fit D (5 bases each). CDR1 is MNHNY, CDR2 SVGAGI, per germline (reference sequence). Trimming pared 0 bases from V and 3 bases from J, leaving 12 bases between. CDR3 length: 15 amino acids. This CDR3 reads CASSYSMGESYEQYF. The CDR3 DNA follows: TGTGCCAGCAGTTACTCGATGGGGGAAAGCTACGAGCAGTACTTC.

The chain links TRBV7-6 to TRBJ2-5, with D possibly called TRBD1 or TRBD2 (5 bases each). The length of the CDR3 is 14 residues. The germline V and J ends were trimmed by 0 bases and 2 bases, with 7 bases remaining between them. Germline CDR1 is SGHVS and CDR2 is FNYEAQ. In nucleotides, the CDR3 is TGTGCCAGCAGCTTAGCGTGGGGGCAAGAGACCCAGTACTTC. Protein: CASSLAWGQETQYF.

The rearrangement joins TRBV29-1 to TRBJ1-1, with unresolved D. There are 11 residues in the CDR3. Trimming cost V 0 bases and J 7 bases, with 6 bases left between them. In germline, CDR1 is SQVTM, CDR2 ANQGSEA. The CDR3: CSVEDVSEAFF. CDR3 nucleotide sequence: TGCAGCGTTGAAGATGTGAGTGAAGCTTTCTTT.

The chain combines TRBV6-5 with TRBJ1-1, with TRBD1 matching 7 bases. V trimming: 8 bases; J trimming: 4 bases; junction bases outside the gene matches: 7. The CDR3 runs to 13 residues. Germline loops: CDR1 MNHEY, CDR2 SVGAGI. This CDR3 reads CASRPYRGTEAFF. In DNA, the CDR3 is TGTGCCAGCCGACCCTACAGGGGCACTGAAGCTTTCTTT.

The chain is built from TRBV29-1 and TRBJ2-7; the D gene is possibly TRBD1 (5 bases). Germline V CDR1 and CDR2: SQVTM, ANQGSEA. V was trimmed by 4 bases and J by 2 bases, leaving 30 bases between them. The CDR3 is 19 amino acids. The CDR3 reads CSVADHPRQLTPLPYEQYF. CDR3 nucleotides: TGCAGCGTTGCTGACCACCCTAGACAGCTAACCCCACTCCCCTACGAGCAGTACTTC.

V and J are TRBV19 and TRBJ2-5; TRBD1 matches at 7 bases. This CDR3 is built from 15 residues. Germline assignment: CDR1 LNHDA and CDR2 SQIVND (reference sequence). The trim removed 4 bases at V and 5 bases at J, leaving 10 bases unmatched. CDR3 protein: CASSTPHRGDETQYF. The CDR3 coding sequence is TGTGCCAGTAGTACCCCCCACAGGGGAGACGAGACCCAGTACTTC.

This rearrangement joins TRBV30 to TRBJ2-1; 8 positions agree with TRBD1. The CDR3 consists of 12 residues. The ends lost 5 bases at V and 7 bases at J; junction bases unmatched: 4. Germline CDR1 is GTSNPN and CDR2 is SVGIG (reference sequence). CDR3: CAWDRGSNEQFF. As DNA, the CDR3 is TGTGCCTGGGACAGGGGTAGTAATGAGCAGTTCTTC.

V usage is TRBV9 and J usage is TRBJ2-3; no clear D gene. Trimming stripped 4 bases from V and 4 bases from J, with 13 bases between. This CDR3 comprises 14 residues. The germline gives CDR1 SGDLS, CDR2 YYNGEE. The CDR3 spells CASSPGPTADTQYF. The DNA of the CDR3 is TGTGCCAGCAGCCCCGGGCCCACGGCAGATACGCAGTATTTT. The full variable domain, its missing parts supplied by reference TRBV9 and TRBJ2-3, is DSGVTQTPKHLITATGQRVTLRCSPRSGDLSVYWYQQSLDQGLQFLIQYYNGEERAKGNILERFSAQQFPDLHSELNLSSLELGDSALYFCASSPGPTADTQYFGPGTRLTVL.

The V gene is TRBV5-1, the J gene TRBJ2-7; TRBD1 matches 10 bases. CDR1 and CDR2 (germline): SGHRS, YFSETQ. This CDR3 is built from 14 residues. The V gene end was trimmed by 3 bases and the J gene end by 2 bases; junction bases not matched to a gene: 2. DNA of the CDR3: TGCGCCAGCAGCTCCGGGACAGGGGCCTACGAGCAGTACTTC. It translates to CASSSGTGAYEQYF.

V gene TRBV11-3 combines with J gene TRBJ2-7, with D tentatively TRBD1 (5 bases). CDR1 SGHNT and CDR2 YENEEA come from the germline V gene. CDR3 size: 12 residues. Trimming stripped 1 base from V and 8 bases from J, with 9 bases between. The CDR3 here is CASSLGQGQQYF. The DNA for the CDR3 is TGTGCCAGCAGCTTAGGGCAGGGCCAGCAGTACTTC.

This clone has a handful of counts. The chain links TRBV7-9 to TRBJ1-1; no definite D call. The germline V gene has CDR1 SEHNR and CDR2 FQNEAQ (reference sequence). V was trimmed by 5 bases and J by 0 bases, leaving 13 bases between them. This CDR3 has 15 residues. CDR3 sequence: CASSPPRNLNTEAFF. CDR3 coding DNA: TGTGCCAGCAGCCCACCGAGGAACCTGAACACTGAAGCTTTCTTT.

Here the CDR3 DNA reads TGTGCCTGGAGTACACGGGATGAGCAGTTCTTC. Translating gives CAWSTRDEQFF. J is TRBJ2-1 and V is TRBV30; D not certain. The V and J ends lost 2 bases and 8 bases respectively, with 7 bases between them. Germline assignment: CDR1 GTSNPN and CDR2 SVGIG (reference sequence). The CDR3 has 11 amino acids.

V is TRBV11-2 and J is TRBJ2-7, with D perhaps matching TRBD2 (6 bases). Germline V gene sequence: CDR1 SGHAT, CDR2 FQNNGV. The CDR3 is made up of 16 amino acids. With 2 bases removed from V and 2 bases from J, the gap between germline ends came to 16 bases. The CDR3 sequence: CASSLHSAGRTYEQYF. The CDR3 nucleotides are TGTGCCAGCAGCTTACACTCTGCGGGGCGGACCTACGAGCAGTACTTC. Full variable domain (missing parts from reference TRBV11-2 and TRBJ2-7): EAGVAQSPRYKIIEKRQSVAFWCNPISGHATLYWYQQILGQGPKLLIQFQNNGVVDDSQLPKDRFSAERLKGVDSTLKIQPAKLEDSAVYLCASSLHSAGRTYEQYFGPGTRLTVT.

The V gene is TRBV7-9, the J gene TRBJ1-6; no clear D gene. This CDR3 contains 13 residues. Germline CDR1 is SEHNR and CDR2 is FQNEAQ (reference sequence). V was clipped by 6 bases and J by 14 bases, with 17 bases between them. CDR3 sequence (DNA): TGTGCCAGCAGGCGTGGGGTCCTCGGGGCCCTCCACTTT. It specifies CASRRGVLGALHF.

This clone was counted between two and nine times. The rearrangement links TRBV5-8 to TRBJ1-2; 9 nucleotides agree with TRBD1. The germline CDR1 and CDR2 sequences are SGHTS and YDEGEE. V shed 0 bases and J 5 bases; nucleotides not matched to a gene: 11. CDR3 length: 17 residues. CDR3 nucleotides: TGTGCCAGCAGCTTGGTCGGAACGGGACAGGGAGAGTATGGCTACACCTTC. Amino acids: CASSLVGTGQGEYGYTF.

This chain uses TRBV5-5 with TRBJ2-7, with D perhaps TRBD2 (5 bases). The CDR3 is made up of 16 amino acids. From germline, CDR1 is SGHKS and CDR2 YYEKEE (reference sequence). V lost 0 bases to trimming and J lost 2 bases, with 15 bases between them. CDR3 region: CASSLVGGLPTYEQYF. CDR3 sequence (DNA): TGTGCCAGCAGCTTGGTTGGCGGGCTCCCAACCTACGAGCAGTACTTC.

The rearrangement links TRBV7-9 to TRBJ1-1; D is possibly TRBD1 (6 bases). The CDR3 consists of 12 residues. The germline V gene encodes CDR1 SEHNR and CDR2 FQNEAQ (reference sequence). The V gene lost 1 base and the J gene lost 8 bases, with 8 bases spanning the gap. The CDR3 loop is CASSLGGGEAFF. CDR3 bases: TGTGCCAGCAGCTTAGGGGGGGGCGAAGCTTTCTTT. Full variable domain (remainder filled in from reference TRBV7-9 and TRBJ1-1): DTGVSQNPRHKITKRGQNVTFRCDPISEHNRLYWYRQTLGQGPEFLTYFQNEAQLEKSRLLSDRFSAERPKGSFSTLEIQRTEQGDSAMYLCASSLGGGEAFFGQGTRLTVV.

The chain joins TRBV7-2 to TRBJ1-3; maybe TRBD1 (6 bases). This CDR3 contains 15 residues. Trimming took 4 bases from V and 1 from J, leaving 11 bases between them. CDR1 and CDR2 from the germline V gene are SGHTA and FQGNSA. DNA of the CDR3: TGTGCCAGCAGCTCGGACAGTTCATCTGGAAACACCATATATTTT. It encodes CASSSDSSSGNTIYF.

The V and J genes are TRBV4-2 and TRBJ1-5; TRBD1 matches at 7 bases. Germline CDR1 and CDR2: LGHNA and YNFKEQ. The J segment lost 1 base and the V segment lost 1 base, leaving 10 bases of the junction unmatched. The CDR3 contains 18 residues. The CDR3 DNA reads TGTGCCAGCAGCCAAGTTTGGAACAGGGGCCGCAGCAATCAGCCCCAGCATTTT. Amino acids: CASSQVWNRGRSNQPQHF.

The V call is TRBV6-5, the J call TRBJ1-2; 7 positions agree with TRBD1. V lost 6 bases and J lost 8; bases outside the gene matches: 9. The CDR3 consists of 13 residues. The germline CDR1 and CDR2 sequences are MNHEY and SVGAGI. DNA of the CDR3: TGTGCCAGCAGGTTGACAGGGTCCGGCGGCTACACCTTC. Protein product: CASRLTGSGGYTF.

The chain combines TRBV11-2 with TRBJ1-1; weak D call: TRBD1 (6 bases). The V gene's germline CDR1 is SGHAT and CDR2 FQNNGV. V lost 5 bases and J 2 bases, leaving 9 bases between the germline ends. CDR3 length equals 13 residues. In DNA form, the CDR3 reads TGTGCCAGCAGCCAACAGGGTAACACTGAAGCTTTCTTT. Amino acid sequence: CASSQQGNTEAFF.

This sequence joins TRBV6-6 and TRBJ2-1; 9 bases align to TRBD1. CDR1 and CDR2 from the germline V gene are MNHNY and SVGAGI (reference sequence). This CDR3 region has 13 residues. With 10 bases clipped from V and 7 bases from J, the junction kept 8 bases outside the gene matches. In DNA form, the CDR3 reads TGTGCCATTACAGGGGGCGCAGGTAATGAGCAGTTCTTC. This translates into CAITGGAGNEQFF.

This rearrangement joins TRBV7-9 to TRBJ2-5, with 10 bases fitting TRBD2. The CDR3 sequence is 17 residues long. Germline values: CDR1 SEHNR, CDR2 FQNEAQ (reference sequence). The V and J ends lost 3 bases and 4 bases, in that order; junction bases with no gene match: 11. The CDR3 DNA sequence: TGTGCCAGCAGCTTTCTCGCCAGCGGGGGGGCGAGAGAGACCCAGTACTTC. Its protein product is CASSFLASGGARETQYF.

J is TRBJ1-3 and V is TRBV5-4; unclear D gene. This CDR3 is 15 amino acids long. Trimming removed 0 bases from V and 0 bases from J, with 7 bases in between. Germline lookup yields CDR1 SGHNT and CDR2 YYREEE (reference sequence). CDR3 amino acids: CASSLAGLSGNTIYF. The CDR3 nucleotides are TGTGCCAGCAGCTTGGCAGGCCTCTCTGGAAACACCATATATTTT.

The CDR3 loop is CASSSQTGELFF. Here the CDR3 DNA reads TGTGCCAGCAGTTCACAGACCGGGGAGCTGTTTTTT. The rearrangement joins TRBV7-7 to TRBJ2-2; no reliable D call. From germline, CDR1 is SSHAT and CDR2 FNYEAQ (reference sequence). The CDR3 runs to 12 residues. V was cut by 6 bases and J by 5 bases, with 7 bases left in between.

This clone was seen once. The V call is TRBV4-3, the J call TRBJ1-1; no clear D gene. The CDR3 covers 14 residues. The germline CDR1 and CDR2 sequences are LGHNA and YSLEER. Trimming removed 0 bases from V and 1 base from J, with 6 bases in between. The chain's CDR3 is CASSQDLWNTEAFF. The CDR3 DNA follows: TGCGCCAGCAGCCAAGATCTGTGGAACACTGAAGCTTTCTTT.

The rearrangement uses TRBV2 and TRBJ2-7, with D possibly matching TRBD1 (6 bases). Looked up from germline, CDR1 is SNHLY and CDR2 is FYNNEI. The CDR3 runs 12 residues. Trimming removed 8 bases from V and 3 bases from J, with 11 bases in between. This CDR3 reads CASQDSRYEQYF. The CDR3 DNA reads TGTGCCAGCCAGGACAGCCGCTACGAGCAGTACTTC.

CDR3 DNA: TGTGCCAGCAGCTTAGCCCCAAAGGTACCCGGCGAGCAGTACTTC. Protein: CASSLAPKVPGEQYF. This chain links TRBV7-2 with TRBJ2-7; D ambiguous. The V and J ends lost 0 bases and 6 bases respectively, with 15 bases between them. CDR1 SGHTA and CDR2 FQGNSA come from the germline V gene. The CDR3 has 15 amino acids.

The rearrangement links TRBV19 to TRBJ1-3; D ambiguous. The germline V gene has CDR1 LNHDA and CDR2 SQIVND (reference sequence). With 7 bases removed from V and 0 bases from J, the gap between germline ends came to 7 bases. The CDR3 spans 13 residues. This chain's CDR3 is CASNSVSGNTIYF. CDR3 in DNA: TGTGCCAGTAATAGCGTCTCTGGAAACACCATATATTTT.